This T cell receptor (beta chain) was observed in a study of T cell repertoires in cytomegalovirus infection. General observations from the study: The response measured ex vivo was dominated by TCR beta clonotypes (HLA-C-restricted and CMV-specific).

V gave up 5 bases and J gave up 4 bases; unmatched junction bases: 7. The CDR3 contains 14 residues. CDR1 is MDHEN, CDR2 SYDVKM, per germline. TCRdb reprocessed the reads with MiXCR, giving one entry per CDR3 protein. The sample lists 830,000 or so distinct CDR3 sequences; less than 35% were seen once. This clonotype was picked up a small number of times. What it binds is not known. This specimen was cultured CD8+ T cells from PBMCs, taken from culture after CMV antigen stimulation. This TCR was recovered from a human donor in good health (CMV status not recorded). Some clones in this sample may be carry-over from other donors' samples. The V gene is TRBV28, the J gene TRBJ1-2; the match to TRBD1 covers 7 bases. This CDR3 reads CASSRDRDLYGYTF. The CDR3, as DNA: TGTGCCAGCAGTCGAGACAGGGACCTCTATGGCTACACCTTC.